Listed below are T cell receptor beta chains from one sample, sequenced in a study of T-cell reconstitution after alpha-beta-depleted transplantation in children. A single record per CDR3 protein comes from TCRdb applying MiXCR to the PCR reads. This sample carries about 540,000 distinct CDR3 sequences, approximately 30% of them seen once, and the ten largest clones take around a third. The sequencing here drew on PBMCs, taken before TCRalphabeta/CD19-depleted stem cell transplant. All receptors derive from a boy less than two years old with Wiskott-Aldrich syndrome, due to receive a stem cell transplant. Both conserved end residues are part of each CDR3. D genes are given only for firm matches. Clone size, where shown, is once, few, many, or a class for clones that have expanded.

V gene	J gene	clone size	D gene	CDR3 DNA	CDR3 protein
TRBV12-3/TRBV12-4	TRBJ2-1	few	TRBD2	TGTGCCAGCAGTTGGTCTAGCGGGAGGCCCAATGAGCAGTTCTTC	CASSWSSGRPNEQFF
TRBV12-3/TRBV12-4	TRBJ2-7	few	TRBD1	TGTGCCAGCAGTACAGGGGTCCCTTCCTACGAGCAGTACTTC	CASSTGVPSYEQYF
TRBV29-1	TRBJ2-7	.	TRBD1	TGCAGCGTTGAAGGAGACAGGGTCTACGAGCAGTACTTC	CSVEGDRVYEQYF
TRBV18	TRBJ2-7	few	TRBD2	TGTGCCAGCTCACCATGGACTAGCGGGAGGGACGAGCAGTACTTC	CASSPWTSGRDEQYF
TRBV14	TRBJ2-1	few	.	TGTGCCAGCAGCCAAGAAAACAGCTACAATGAGCAGTTCTTC	CASSQENSYNEQFF
TRBV10-3	TRBJ1-2	few	TRBD1	TGTGCCATCACCCTGGACAGGGGAAGGTCGAACTATGGCTACACCTTC	CAITLDRGRSNYGYTF
TRBV28	TRBJ2-1	.	TRBD2	TGTGCCAGCAGTCAAGCGGGACCACAGTTCTTC	CASSQAGPQFF
TRBV20-1	TRBJ2-3	few	TRBD1	TGCAGTGCAGCGCCGACAGGGGGCACAGATACGCAGTATTTT	CSAAPTGGTDTQYF
TRBV10-3	TRBJ2-5	.	TRBD2	TGTGCCATCAAAGCGGGAGGGCGGGAGACCCAGTACTTC	CAIKAGGRETQYF
TRBV20-1	TRBJ2-7	few	.	TGCAGTGCTGGAGGGACTCAAAGAGGCGAGCAGTACTTC	CSAGGTQRGEQYF
TRBV29-1	TRBJ1-2	few	.	TGCAGCGTTTTAAAACCAACAGGGTATGGCTACACCTTC	CSVLKPTGYGYTF
TRBV7-9	TRBJ2-5	few	.	TGTGCCAGCAGCTTTCTAGGGGTAGGCCAAGAGACCCAGTACTTC	CASSFLGVGQETQYF
TRBV5-6	TRBJ2-1	few	.	TGTGCCAGCAGCTTGGCTTCGGCTTTCAATGAGCAGTTCTTC	CASSLASAFNEQFF
TRBV29-1	TRBJ2-5	.	.	TGCAGCGTTACTCCCGGACTCCGCCAAGAGACCCAGTACTTC	CSVTPGLRQETQYF
TRBV5-6	TRBJ1-5	.	.	TGTGCCAGCAGCTCCGCCGGGGGTCAGCCCCAGCATTTT	CASSSAGGQPQHF
TRBV20-1	TRBJ2-1	.	.	TGCAGTGCTAGAGATCTGGTGGGGGCGAGGAATGAGCAGTTCTTC	CSARDLVGARNEQFF
TRBV5-1	TRBJ2-3	.	.	TGCGCCAGCAGCTTGGGGGCAGGAGGATTCACAGATACGCAGTATTTT	CASSLGAGGFTDTQYF
TRBV12-3/TRBV12-4	TRBJ2-1	.	TRBD1	TGTGCCAGCAGGGCCGGGACAGGGGCTGCCGAGCAGTTCTTC	CASRAGTGAAEQFF